These 3 T cell receptor beta chains originate from one sample sequenced in a study of T cell responses to AZD1222 COVID-19 vaccine. Method: immunoSEQ multiplex PCR; TCRdb's copy keeps in-frame clones and lacks some. In the table there are about 200,000 clones, roughly nine tenths of which are singletons. The starting material was peripheral blood, obtained 28 days after the second AZD1222 dose. The source is an adult who received the AZD1222 COVID-19 vaccine.

This sequence joins TRBV28 and TRBJ1-5; 9 bases are a match to TRBD1. This CDR3 comprises 18 residues. Germline-derived CDR1 and CDR2 are MDHEN and SYDVKM. V trimming: 6 bases; J trimming: 6 bases; junction bases outside the gene matches: 18. This CDR3 reads CASRPVGTGSSRAQPQHF. For the CDR3, the DNA is TGTGCCAGCAGACCAGTAGGGACAGGGTCATCCCGGGCTCAGCCCCAGCATTTT. Variable domain in full (rest from reference TRBV28 and TRBJ1-5): DVKVTQSSRYLVKRTGEKVFLECVQDMDHENMFWYRQDPGLGLRLIYFSYDVKMKEKGDIPEGYSVSREKKERFSLILESASTNQTSMYLCASRPVGTGSSRAQPQHFGDGTRLSIL.

The rearrangement links TRBV20-1 to TRBJ2-1; D not resolved. The V and J ends lost 3 bases and 15 bases respectively, with 15 bases between them. The CDR3 is made up of 11 amino acids. The germline CDR1 and CDR2 sequences are DFQATT and SNEGSKA (reference sequence). Here the CDR3 DNA reads TGCAGTGCTAGGATCCGGCCTGGCAGGTTCTTC. Protein sequence: CSARIRPGRFF.

The chain recombines TRBV16 with TRBJ1-6; D gene uncertain. The CDR3 runs to 13 residues. Germline CDR1 is KGHSY and CDR2 is FQNENV. V was cut by 4 bases and J by 7 bases, with 8 bases left in between. The DNA for the CDR3 is TGTGCCAGCAGCCCGCAACAGAATTCACCCCTCCACTTT. It specifies CASSPQQNSPLHF. The complete variable domain, with remaining parts taken from reference TRBV16 and TRBJ1-6, reads GEEVAQTPKHLVRGEGQKAKLYCAPIKGHSYVFWYQQVLKNEFKFLISFQNENVFDETGMPKERFSAKCLPNSPCSLEIQATKLEDSAVYFCASSPQQNSPLHFGNGTRLTVT.